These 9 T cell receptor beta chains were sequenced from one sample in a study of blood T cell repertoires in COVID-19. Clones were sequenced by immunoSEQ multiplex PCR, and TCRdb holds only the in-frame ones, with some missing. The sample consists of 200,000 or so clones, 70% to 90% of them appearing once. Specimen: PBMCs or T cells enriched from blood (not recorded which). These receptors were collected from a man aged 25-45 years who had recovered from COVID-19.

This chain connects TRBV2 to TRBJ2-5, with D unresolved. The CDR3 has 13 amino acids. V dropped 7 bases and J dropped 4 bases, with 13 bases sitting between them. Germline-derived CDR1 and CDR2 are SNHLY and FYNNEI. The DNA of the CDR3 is TGTGCCAGCAATCGAGGCTGGCTAGAGACCCAGTACTTC. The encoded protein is CASNRGWLETQYF.

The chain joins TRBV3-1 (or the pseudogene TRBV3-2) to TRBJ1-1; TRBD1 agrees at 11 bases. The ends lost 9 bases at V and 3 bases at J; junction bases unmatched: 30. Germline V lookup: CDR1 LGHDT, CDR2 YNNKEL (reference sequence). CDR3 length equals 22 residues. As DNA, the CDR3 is TGTGCCAGTACTGTTTCCTTACCGGACAGGGGGCGACTAAGATGGAGGGACACTGAAGCTTTCTTT. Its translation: CASTVSLPDRGRLRWRDTEAFF.

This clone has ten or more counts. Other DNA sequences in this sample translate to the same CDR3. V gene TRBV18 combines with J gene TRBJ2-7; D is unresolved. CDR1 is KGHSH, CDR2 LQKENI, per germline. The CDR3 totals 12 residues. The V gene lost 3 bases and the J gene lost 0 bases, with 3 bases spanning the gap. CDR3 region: CASSPSSYEQYF. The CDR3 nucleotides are TGTGCCAGCTCACCCTCCTCCTACGAGCAGTACTTC.

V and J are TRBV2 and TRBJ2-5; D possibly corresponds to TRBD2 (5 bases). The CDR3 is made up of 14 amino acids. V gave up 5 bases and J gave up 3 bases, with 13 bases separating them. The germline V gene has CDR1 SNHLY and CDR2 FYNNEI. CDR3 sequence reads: CASSRGPGEETQYF. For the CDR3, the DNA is TGTGCCAGCAGTCGGGGTCCAGGAGAAGAGACCCAGTACTTC.

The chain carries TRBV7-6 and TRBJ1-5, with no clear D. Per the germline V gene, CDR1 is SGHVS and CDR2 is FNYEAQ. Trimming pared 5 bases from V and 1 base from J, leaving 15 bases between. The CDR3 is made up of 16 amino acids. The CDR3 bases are TGTGCCAGCAGCCCGGCGGGCGGCCAAAGCAATCAGCCCCAGCATTTT. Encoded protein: CASSPAGGQSNQPQHF.

Here the CDR3 DNA reads TGTGCCAGCAGTCTCCAGCGACAGGGGGCTCTTGACTATGGCTACACCTTC. It codes for CASSLQRQGALDYGYTF. This chain links TRBV27 with TRBJ1-2; TRBD1 matches 10 bases. CDR3 length: 17 residues. Germline CDR1 and CDR2: MNHEY and SMNVEV (reference sequence). The V and J ends lost 5 bases and 3 bases, in that order; junction bases with no gene match: 12.

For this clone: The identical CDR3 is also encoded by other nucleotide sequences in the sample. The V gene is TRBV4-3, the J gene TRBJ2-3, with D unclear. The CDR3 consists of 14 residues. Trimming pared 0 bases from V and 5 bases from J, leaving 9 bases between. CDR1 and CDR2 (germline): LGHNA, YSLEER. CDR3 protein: CASSQDRQVDTQYF. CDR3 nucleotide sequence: TGCGCCAGCAGCCAAGATCGGCAGGTAGATACGCAGTATTTT.

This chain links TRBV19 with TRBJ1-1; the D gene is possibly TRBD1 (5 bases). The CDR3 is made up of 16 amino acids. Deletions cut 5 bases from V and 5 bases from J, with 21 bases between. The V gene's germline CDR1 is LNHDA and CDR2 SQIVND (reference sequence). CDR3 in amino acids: CASSVGQTLHRTEAFF. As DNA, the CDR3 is TGTGCCAGTAGTGTCGGACAAACTTTACATAGGACTGAAGCTTTCTTT.

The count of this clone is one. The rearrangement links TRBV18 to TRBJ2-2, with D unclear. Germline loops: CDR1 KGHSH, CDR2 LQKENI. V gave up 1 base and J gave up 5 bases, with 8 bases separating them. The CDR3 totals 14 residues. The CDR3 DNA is TGTGCCAGCTCACCACGACTGAATACCGGGGAGCTGTTTTTT. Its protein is CASSPRLNTGELFF.